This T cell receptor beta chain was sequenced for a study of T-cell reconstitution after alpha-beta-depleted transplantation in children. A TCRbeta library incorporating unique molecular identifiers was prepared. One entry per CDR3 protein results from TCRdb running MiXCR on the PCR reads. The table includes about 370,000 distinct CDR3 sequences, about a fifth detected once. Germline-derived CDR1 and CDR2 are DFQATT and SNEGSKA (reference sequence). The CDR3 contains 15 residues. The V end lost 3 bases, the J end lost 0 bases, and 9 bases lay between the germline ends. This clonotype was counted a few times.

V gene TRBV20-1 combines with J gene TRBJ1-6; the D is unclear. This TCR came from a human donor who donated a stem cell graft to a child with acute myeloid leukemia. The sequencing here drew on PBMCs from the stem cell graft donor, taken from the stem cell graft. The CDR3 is CSASLPSSYNSPLHF. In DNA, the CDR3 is TGCAGTGCTAGTTTACCGAGCTCCTATAATTCACCCCTCCACTTT.